Listed here are 7 T cell receptor beta chains from one sample, sequenced in a study of spatial heterogeneity in lung cancer. Indicated time point: sample taken at primary tumor resection. From tumor, nontumor lung or frozen PBMC, whole RNA was taken unsorted for sequencing. TCRdb processed the 5' RACE reads anew with MiXCR; each CDR3 protein has one entry. The sample lists under 100,000 distinct CDR3 sequences; roughly 8.7% were seen once. Sample: PBMCs, taken at surgery. Receptors originate from a male donor with early-stage non-small cell lung cancer.

This clonotype has a handful of counts. The chain employs TRBV20-1 and TRBJ1-3, with TRBD1 matching over 7 bases. CDR3 length equals 17 residues. The germline CDR1 and CDR2 sequences are DFQATT and SNEGSKA (reference sequence). Trimming removed 3 bases from V and 4 bases from J; junction bases left unmatched: 15. CDR3 nucleotides: TGCAGTGCTAGTGAAGGGGGCGGGCTTTCACTCGGAAACACCATATATTTT. It specifies CSASEGGGLSLGNTIYF.

This clonotype was picked up many times. This chain uses TRBV12-3 or TRBV12-4 with TRBJ1-5; D is undetermined. V shed 8 bases and J shed 5 bases, with 7 bases lying between them. CDR3 length: 11 amino acids. The CDR3, as DNA: TGTGCCAGCGCCGCGGATCAGCCCCAGCATTTT. Translated, it gives CASAADQPQHF.

The genes are TRBV6-2 or TRBV6-3 and TRBJ2-7; D may be TRBD1 (6 bases). The CDR3 length is 15 residues. V was cut by 0 bases and J by 6 bases, with 15 bases left in between. Germline V gene sequence: CDR1 MNHEY, CDR2 SVGEGT. The CDR3 bases are TGTGCCAGCAGTTACTCCAAGACAGGATTCGGCGAGCAGTACTTC. Translated, it gives CASSYSKTGFGEQYF.

This clonotype was detected ten times or more. The chain combines TRBV5-4 with TRBJ2-5; 10 bases map to TRBD2. There are 15 residues in the CDR3. Germline loops: CDR1 SGHNT, CDR2 YYREEE (reference sequence). Trimming took 3 bases from V and 2 from J; bases not matched to a gene: 4. Written as DNA, the CDR3 is TGTGCCAGCAGCTCAGCGGGAGGGGGGCAAGAGACCCAGTACTTC. Its translation: CASSSAGGGQETQYF. Variable domain in full (rest from reference TRBV5-4 and TRBJ2-5): ETGVTQSPTHLIKTRGQQVTLRCSSQSGHNTVSWYQQALGQGPQFIFQYYREEENGRGNFPPRFSGLQFPNYSSELNVNALELDDSALYLCASSSAGGGQETQYFGPGTRLLVL.

This clonotype was seen ten or more times. The chain carries TRBV5-4 and TRBJ2-3; D possibly corresponds to TRBD2 (7 bases). This CDR3 contains 15 residues. The V gene's germline CDR1 is SGHNT and CDR2 YYREEE (reference sequence). V was clipped by 0 bases and J by 2 bases, with 10 bases between them. DNA for the CDR3: TGTGCCAGCAGCTTGGGCGGGGGCAACACAGATACGCAGTATTTT. As protein: CASSLGGGNTDTQYF.

This clonotype was detected a few times. This CDR3 is CASSTDRGSGTGELFF. In DNA, the CDR3 is TGCGCCAGCAGCACCGACAGGGGGAGTGGCACCGGGGAGCTGTTTTTT. The chain has TRBV5-1 and TRBJ2-2, with 9 bases aligning to TRBD1. V gave up 4 bases and J gave up 4 bases; unmatched junction bases: 8. The CDR3 runs to 16 residues. Per germline, CDR1 SGHRS and CDR2 YFSETQ.

This clonotype was recorded a few times. This chain joins TRBV7-3 and TRBJ2-5; 9 bases map to TRBD1. V was pared by 5 bases and J by 4 bases, with 8 bases of the junction left unmatched. The germline gives CDR1 SGHTA, CDR2 FQGTGA. The CDR3 length is 15 residues. Written as DNA, the CDR3 is TGTGCCAGCAGCGTACAGGGGGCGTCGAGAGAGACCCAGTACTTC. Translation gives CASSVQGASRETQYF.